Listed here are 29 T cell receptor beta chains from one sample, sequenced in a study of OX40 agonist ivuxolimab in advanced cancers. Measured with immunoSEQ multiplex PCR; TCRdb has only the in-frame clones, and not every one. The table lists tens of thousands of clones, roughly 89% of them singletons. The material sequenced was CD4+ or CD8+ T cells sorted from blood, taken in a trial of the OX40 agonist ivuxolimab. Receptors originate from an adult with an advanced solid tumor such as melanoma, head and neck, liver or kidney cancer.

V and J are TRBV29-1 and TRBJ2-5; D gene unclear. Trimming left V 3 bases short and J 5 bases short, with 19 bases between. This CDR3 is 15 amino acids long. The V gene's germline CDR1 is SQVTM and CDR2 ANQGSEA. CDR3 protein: CSVDLSPRRGETQYF. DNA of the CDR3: TGCAGCGTTGATTTGTCCCCAAGGCGTGGGGAGACCCAGTACTTC.

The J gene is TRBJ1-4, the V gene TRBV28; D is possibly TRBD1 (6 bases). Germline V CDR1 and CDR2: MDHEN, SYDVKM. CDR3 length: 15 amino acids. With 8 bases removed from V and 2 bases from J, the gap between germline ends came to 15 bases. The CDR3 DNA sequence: TGTGCCAGCGCACCCGCAGGGGCGACTAATGAAAAACTGTTTTTT. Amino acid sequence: CASAPAGATNEKLFF.

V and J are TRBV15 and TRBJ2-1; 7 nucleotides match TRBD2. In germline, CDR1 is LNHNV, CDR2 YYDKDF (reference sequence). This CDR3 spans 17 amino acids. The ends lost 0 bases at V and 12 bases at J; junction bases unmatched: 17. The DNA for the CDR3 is TGTGCCACCAGCAGAGATTCCTTGGGGTGGGGAGGGGTGGTGCAGTTCTTC. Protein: CATSRDSLGWGGVVQFF. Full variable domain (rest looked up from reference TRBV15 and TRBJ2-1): DAMVIQNPRYQVTQFGKPVTLSCSQTLNHNVMYWYQQKSSQAPKLLFHYYDKDFNNEADTPDNFQSRRPNTSFCFLDIRSPGLGDTAMYLCATSRDSLGWGGVVQFFGPGTRLTVL.

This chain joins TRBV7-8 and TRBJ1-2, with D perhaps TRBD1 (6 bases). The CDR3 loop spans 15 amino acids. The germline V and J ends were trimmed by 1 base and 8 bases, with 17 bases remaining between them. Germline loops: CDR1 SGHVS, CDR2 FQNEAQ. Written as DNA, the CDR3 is TGTGCCAGCAGCTTAGTTCGGTCCAGGGGTTTGGGCTACACCTTC. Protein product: CASSLVRSRGLGYTF.

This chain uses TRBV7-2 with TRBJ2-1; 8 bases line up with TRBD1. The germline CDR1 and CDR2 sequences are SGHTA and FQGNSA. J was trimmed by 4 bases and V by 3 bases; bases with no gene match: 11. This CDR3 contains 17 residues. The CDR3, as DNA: TGTGCCAGCAGCTTTCCCCTTTCCGGGACAGGATACAATGAGCAGTTCTTC. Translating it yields CASSFPLSGTGYNEQFF.

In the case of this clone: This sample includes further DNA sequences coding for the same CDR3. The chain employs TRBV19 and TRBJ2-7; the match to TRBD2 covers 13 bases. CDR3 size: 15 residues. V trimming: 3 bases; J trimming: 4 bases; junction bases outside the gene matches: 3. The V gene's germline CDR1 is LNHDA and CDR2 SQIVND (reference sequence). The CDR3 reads CASSIGGLAGYEQYF. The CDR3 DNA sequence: TGTGCCAGTAGTATCGGGGGACTAGCGGGATACGAGCAGTACTTC.

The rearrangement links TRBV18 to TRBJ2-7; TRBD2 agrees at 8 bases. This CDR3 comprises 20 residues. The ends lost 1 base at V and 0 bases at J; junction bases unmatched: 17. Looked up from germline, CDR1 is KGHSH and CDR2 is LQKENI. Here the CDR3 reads CASSPLAKRGPSGGSYEQYF. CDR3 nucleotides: TGTGCCAGCTCACCACTGGCCAAGCGGGGCCCAAGCGGGGGCTCCTACGAGCAGTACTTC.

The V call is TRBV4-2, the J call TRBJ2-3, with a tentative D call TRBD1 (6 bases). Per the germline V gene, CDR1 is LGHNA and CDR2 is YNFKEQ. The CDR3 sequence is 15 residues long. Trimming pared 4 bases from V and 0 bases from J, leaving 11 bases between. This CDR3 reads CASSPRTASTDTQYF. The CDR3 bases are TGTGCCAGCAGCCCTCGGACAGCGAGCACAGATACGCAGTATTTT.

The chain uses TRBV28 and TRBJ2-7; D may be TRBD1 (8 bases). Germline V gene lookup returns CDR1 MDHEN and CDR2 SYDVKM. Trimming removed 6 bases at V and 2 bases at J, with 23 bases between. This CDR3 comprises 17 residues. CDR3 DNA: TGTGCCAGCAGGGGGCAGGGGGCTAGCGGCAATCCCTACGAGCAGTACTTC. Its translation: CASRGQGASGNPYEQYF.

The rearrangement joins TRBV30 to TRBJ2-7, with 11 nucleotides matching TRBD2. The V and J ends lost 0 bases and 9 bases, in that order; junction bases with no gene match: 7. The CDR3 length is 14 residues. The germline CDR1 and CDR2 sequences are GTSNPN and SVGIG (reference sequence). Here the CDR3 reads CAWSVGSGRAWQYF. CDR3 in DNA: TGTGCCTGGAGTGTTGGTAGCGGGAGGGCCTGGCAGTACTTC.

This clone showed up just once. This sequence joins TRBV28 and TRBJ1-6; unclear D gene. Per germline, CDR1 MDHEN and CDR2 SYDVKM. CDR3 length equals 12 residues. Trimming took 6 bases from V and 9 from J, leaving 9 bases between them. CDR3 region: CASRSGGSPLHF. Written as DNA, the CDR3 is TGTGCCAGCAGAAGCGGCGGTTCACCCCTCCACTTT. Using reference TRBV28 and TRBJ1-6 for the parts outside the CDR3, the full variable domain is DVKVTQSSRYLVKRTGEKVFLECVQDMDHENMFWYRQDPGLGLRLIYFSYDVKMKEKGDIPEGYSVSREKKERFSLILESASTNQTSMYLCASRSGGSPLHFGNGTRLTVT.

CDR3 sequence: CASSAGRTTDTQYF. The CDR3 DNA is TGTGCCAGCAGTGCGGGACGGACCACAGATACGCAGTATTTT. The chain carries TRBV6-6 and TRBJ2-3; maybe TRBD2 (6 bases). Germline assignment: CDR1 MNHNY and CDR2 SVGAGI (reference sequence). Deletions cut 5 bases from V and 2 bases from J, with 11 bases between. This CDR3 has 14 residues.

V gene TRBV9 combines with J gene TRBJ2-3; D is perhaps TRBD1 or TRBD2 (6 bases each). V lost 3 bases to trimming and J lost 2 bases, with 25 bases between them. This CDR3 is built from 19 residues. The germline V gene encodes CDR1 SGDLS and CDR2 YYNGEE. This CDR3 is CASSADWGATRGLTDTQYF. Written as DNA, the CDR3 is TGTGCCAGCAGCGCTGATTGGGGGGCTACGCGGGGTCTCACAGATACGCAGTATTTT.

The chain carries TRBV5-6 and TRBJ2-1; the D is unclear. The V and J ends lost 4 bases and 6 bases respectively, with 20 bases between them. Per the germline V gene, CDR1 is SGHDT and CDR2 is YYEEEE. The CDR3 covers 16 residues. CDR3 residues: CASSPFESRNPNEQFF. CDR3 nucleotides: TGTGCCAGCAGCCCATTCGAGTCCAGAAACCCCAATGAGCAGTTCTTC.

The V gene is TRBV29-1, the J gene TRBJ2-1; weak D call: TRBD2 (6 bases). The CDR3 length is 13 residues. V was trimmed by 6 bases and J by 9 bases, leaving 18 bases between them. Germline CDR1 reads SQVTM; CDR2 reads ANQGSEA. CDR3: CSVRRGGSLEQFF. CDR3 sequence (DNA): TGCAGCGTACGGAGGGGTGGTTCTCTTGAGCAGTTCTTC.

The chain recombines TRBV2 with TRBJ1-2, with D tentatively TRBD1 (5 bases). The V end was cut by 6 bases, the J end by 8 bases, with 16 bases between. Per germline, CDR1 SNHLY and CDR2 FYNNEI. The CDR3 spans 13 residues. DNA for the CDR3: TGTGCCAGCAGAGAGACAGACTCTAGGGGCTACACCTTC. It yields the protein CASRETDSRGYTF. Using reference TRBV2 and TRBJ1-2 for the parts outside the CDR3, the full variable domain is EPEVTQTPSHQVTQMGQEVILRCVPISNHLYFYWYRQILGQKVEFLVSFYNNEISEKSEIFDDQFSVERPDGSNFTLKIRSTKLEDSAMYFCASRETDSRGYTFGSGTRLTVV.

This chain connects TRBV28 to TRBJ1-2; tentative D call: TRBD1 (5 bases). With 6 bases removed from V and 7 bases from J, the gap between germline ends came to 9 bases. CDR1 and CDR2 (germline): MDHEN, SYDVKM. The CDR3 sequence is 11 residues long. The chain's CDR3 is CASSTRGGYTF. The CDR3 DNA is TGTGCCAGCAGCACGAGGGGTGGCTACACCTTC.

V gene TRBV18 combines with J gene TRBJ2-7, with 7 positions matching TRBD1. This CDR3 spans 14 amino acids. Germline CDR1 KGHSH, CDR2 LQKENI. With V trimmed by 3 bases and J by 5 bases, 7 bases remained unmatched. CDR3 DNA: TGTGCCAGCTCACCGGGAACAGGGGCCAACGAGCAGTACTTC. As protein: CASSPGTGANEQYF.

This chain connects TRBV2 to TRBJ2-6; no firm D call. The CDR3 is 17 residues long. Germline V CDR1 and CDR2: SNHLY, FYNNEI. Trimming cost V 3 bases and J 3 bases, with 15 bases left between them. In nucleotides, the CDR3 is TGTGCCAGCAGTGATCCCCTGGTCGTCGGTGGGGCCAACGTCCTGACTTTC. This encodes CASSDPLVVGGANVLTF.

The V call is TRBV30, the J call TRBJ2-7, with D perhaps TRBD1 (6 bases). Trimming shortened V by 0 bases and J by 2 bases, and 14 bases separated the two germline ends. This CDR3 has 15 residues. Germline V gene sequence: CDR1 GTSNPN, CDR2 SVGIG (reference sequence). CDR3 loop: CAWSVRQGTPYEQYF. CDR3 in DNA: TGTGCCTGGAGTGTACGCCAGGGGACACCCTACGAGCAGTACTTC.

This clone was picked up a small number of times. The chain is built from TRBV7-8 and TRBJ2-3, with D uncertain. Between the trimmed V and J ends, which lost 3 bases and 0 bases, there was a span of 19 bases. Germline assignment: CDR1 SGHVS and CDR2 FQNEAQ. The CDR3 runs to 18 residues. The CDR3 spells CASSFGPLGVASTDTQYF. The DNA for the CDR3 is TGTGCCAGCAGCTTTGGGCCCCTTGGTGTCGCTAGCACAGATACGCAGTATTTT.

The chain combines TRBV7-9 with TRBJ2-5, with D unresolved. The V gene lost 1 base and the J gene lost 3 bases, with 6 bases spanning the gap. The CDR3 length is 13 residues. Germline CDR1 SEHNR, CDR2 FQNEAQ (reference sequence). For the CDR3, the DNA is TGTGCCAGCAGCTTAGGGGCAGAAGAGACCCAGTACTTC. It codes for CASSLGAEETQYF.

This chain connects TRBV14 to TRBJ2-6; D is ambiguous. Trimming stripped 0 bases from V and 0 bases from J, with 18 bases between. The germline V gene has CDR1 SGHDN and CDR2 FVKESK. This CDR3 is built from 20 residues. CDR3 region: CASSQEGVRHDNSGANVLTF. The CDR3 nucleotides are TGTGCCAGCAGCCAAGAAGGAGTCAGGCACGATAACTCTGGGGCCAACGTCCTGACTTTC.

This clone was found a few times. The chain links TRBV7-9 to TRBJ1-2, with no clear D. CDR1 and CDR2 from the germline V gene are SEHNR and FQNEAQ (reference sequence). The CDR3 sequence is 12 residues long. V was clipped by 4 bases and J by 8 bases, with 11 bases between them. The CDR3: CASSYERGGYTF. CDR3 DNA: TGTGCCAGCAGCTACGAACGTGGGGGCTACACCTTC.

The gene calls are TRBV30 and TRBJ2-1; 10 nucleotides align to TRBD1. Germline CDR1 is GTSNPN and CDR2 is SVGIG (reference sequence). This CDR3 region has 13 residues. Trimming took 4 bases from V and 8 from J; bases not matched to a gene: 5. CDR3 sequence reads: CAWKRTGGYEQFF. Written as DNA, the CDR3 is TGTGCCTGGAAACGGACAGGGGGGTATGAGCAGTTCTTC. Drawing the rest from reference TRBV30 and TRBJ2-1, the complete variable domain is SQTIHQWPATLVQPVGSPLSLECTVEGTSNPNLYWYRQAAGRGLQLLFYSVGIGQISSEVPQNLSASRPQDRQFILSSKKLLLSDSGFYLCAWKRTGGYEQFFGPGTRLTVL.

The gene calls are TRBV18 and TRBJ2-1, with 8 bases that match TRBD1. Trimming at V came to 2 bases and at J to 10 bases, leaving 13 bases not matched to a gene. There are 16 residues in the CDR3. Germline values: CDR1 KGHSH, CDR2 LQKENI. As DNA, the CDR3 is TGTGCCAGCTCACCATCGGCAGGGGGCGGAACGGGGGAGCAGTTCTTC. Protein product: CASSPSAGGGTGEQFF.

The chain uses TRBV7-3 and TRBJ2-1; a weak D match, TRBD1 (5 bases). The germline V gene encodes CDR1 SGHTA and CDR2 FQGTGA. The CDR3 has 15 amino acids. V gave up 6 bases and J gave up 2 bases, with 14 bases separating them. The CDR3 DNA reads TGTGCCAGCAGTCCCGACAGACCCCCCTACAATGAGCAGTTCTTC. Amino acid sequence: CASSPDRPPYNEQFF.

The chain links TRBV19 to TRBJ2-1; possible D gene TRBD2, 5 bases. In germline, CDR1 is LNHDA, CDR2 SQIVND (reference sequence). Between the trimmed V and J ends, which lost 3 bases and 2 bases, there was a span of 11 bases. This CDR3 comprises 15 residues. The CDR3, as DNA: TGTGCCAGTAGTATCCGGGCGGAGGCCTACAATGAGCAGTTCTTC. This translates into CASSIRAEAYNEQFF.

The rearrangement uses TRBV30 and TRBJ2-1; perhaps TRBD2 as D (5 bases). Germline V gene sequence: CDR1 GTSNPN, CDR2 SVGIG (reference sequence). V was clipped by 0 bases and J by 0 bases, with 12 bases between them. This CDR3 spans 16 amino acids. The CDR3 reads CAWSVSLGSSYNEQFF. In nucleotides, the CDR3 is TGTGCCTGGAGTGTATCTTTGGGGAGCTCCTACAATGAGCAGTTCTTC.